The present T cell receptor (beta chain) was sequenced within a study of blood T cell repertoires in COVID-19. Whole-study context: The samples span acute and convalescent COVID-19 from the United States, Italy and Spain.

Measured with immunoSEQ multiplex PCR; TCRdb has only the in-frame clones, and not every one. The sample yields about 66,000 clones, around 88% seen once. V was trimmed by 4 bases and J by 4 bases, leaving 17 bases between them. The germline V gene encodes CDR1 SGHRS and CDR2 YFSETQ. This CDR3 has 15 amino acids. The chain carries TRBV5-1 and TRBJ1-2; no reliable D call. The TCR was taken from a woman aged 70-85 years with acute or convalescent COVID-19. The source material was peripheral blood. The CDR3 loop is CASSVLEGDAYGYTF. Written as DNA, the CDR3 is TGCGCCAGCAGCGTCCTGGAGGGAGATGCCTATGGCTACACCTTC. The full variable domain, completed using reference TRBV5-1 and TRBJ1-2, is KAGVTQTPRYLIKTRGQQVTLSCSPISGHRSVSWYQQTPGQGLQFLFEYFSETQRNKGNFPGRFSGRQFSNSRSEMNVSTLELGDSALYLCASSVLEGDAYGYTFGSGTRLTVV.